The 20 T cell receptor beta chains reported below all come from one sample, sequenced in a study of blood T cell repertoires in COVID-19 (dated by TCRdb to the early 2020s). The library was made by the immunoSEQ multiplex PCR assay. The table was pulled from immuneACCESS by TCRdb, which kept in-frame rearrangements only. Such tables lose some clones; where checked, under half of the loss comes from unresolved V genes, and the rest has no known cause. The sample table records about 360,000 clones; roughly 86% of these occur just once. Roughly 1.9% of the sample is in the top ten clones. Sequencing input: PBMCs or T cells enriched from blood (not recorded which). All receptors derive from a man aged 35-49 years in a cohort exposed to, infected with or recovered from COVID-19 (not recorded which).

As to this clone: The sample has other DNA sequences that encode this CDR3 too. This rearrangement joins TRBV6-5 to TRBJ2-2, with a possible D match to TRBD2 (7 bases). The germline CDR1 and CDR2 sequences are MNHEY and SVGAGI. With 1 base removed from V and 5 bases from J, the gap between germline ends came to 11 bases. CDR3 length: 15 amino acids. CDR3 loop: CASSYWGGRTGELFF. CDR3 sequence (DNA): TGTGCCAGCAGTTACTGGGGGGGCAGGACCGGGGAGCTGTTTTTT.

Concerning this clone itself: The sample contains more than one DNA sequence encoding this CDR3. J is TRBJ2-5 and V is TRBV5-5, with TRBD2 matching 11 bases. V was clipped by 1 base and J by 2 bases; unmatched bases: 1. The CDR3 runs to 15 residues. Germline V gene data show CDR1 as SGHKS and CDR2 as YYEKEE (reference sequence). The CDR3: CASSLLAGGQETQYF. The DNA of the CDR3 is TGTGCCAGCAGCTTGTTAGCGGGAGGGCAAGAGACCCAGTACTTC. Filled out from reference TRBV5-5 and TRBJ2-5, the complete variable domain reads DAGVTQSPTHLIKTRGQQVTLRCSPISGHKSVSWYQQVLGQGPQFIFQYYEKEERGRGNFPDRFSARQFPNYSSELNVNALLLGDSALYLCASSLLAGGQETQYFGPGTRLLVL.

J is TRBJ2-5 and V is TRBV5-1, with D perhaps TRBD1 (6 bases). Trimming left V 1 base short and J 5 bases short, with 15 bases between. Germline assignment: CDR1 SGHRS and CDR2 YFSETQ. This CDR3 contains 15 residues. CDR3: CASSLSWGLGETQYF. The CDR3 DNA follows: TGCGCCAGCAGCTTGAGCTGGGGGCTAGGGGAGACCCAGTACTTC.

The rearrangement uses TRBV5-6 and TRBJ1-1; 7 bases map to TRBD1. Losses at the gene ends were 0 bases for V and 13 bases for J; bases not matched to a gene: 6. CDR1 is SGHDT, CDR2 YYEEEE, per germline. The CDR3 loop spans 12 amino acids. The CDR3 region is CASSLGGTAIFF. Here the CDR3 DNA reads TGTGCCAGCAGCTTGGGCGGGACAGCCATTTTCTTT.

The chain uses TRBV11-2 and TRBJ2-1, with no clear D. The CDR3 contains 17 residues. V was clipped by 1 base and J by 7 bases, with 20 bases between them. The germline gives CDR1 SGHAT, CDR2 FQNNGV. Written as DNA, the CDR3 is TGTGCCAGCAGCTTAGGGCCGGGTCCCAAGGAATGGAATGAGCAGTTCTTC. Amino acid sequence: CASSLGPGPKEWNEQFF.

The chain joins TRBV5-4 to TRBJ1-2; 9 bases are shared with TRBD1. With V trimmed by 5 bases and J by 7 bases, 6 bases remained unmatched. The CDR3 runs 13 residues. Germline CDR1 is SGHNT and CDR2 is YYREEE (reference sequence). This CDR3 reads CASRPGQGSGYTF. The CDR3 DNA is TGTGCCAGCAGGCCGGGACAGGGTAGTGGCTACACCTTC.

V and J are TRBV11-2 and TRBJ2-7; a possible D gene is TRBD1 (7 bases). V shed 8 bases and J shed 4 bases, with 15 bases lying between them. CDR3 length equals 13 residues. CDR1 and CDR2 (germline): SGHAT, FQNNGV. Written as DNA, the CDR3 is TGTGCCAGCTCGTTGACAGGGACTTACGAGCAGTACTTC. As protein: CASSLTGTYEQYF. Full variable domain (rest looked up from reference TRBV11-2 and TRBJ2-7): EAGVAQSPRYKIIEKRQSVAFWCNPISGHATLYWYQQILGQGPKLLIQFQNNGVVDDSQLPKDRFSAERLKGVDSTLKIQPAKLEDSAVYLCASSLTGTYEQYFGPGTRLTVT.

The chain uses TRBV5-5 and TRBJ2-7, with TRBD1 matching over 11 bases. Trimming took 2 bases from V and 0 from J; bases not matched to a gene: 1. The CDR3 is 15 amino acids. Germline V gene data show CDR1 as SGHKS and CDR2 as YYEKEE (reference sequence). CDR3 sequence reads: CASSFGTGGSYEQYF. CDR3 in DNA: TGTGCCAGCAGCTTTGGGACAGGGGGCTCCTACGAGCAGTACTTC.

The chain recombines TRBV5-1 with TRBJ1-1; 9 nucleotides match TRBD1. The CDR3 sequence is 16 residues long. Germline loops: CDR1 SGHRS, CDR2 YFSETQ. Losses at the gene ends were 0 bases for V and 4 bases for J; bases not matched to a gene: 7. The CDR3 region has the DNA TGCGCCAGCAGCTTGGATAGGACAGGGGATTTCACTGAAGCTTTCTTT. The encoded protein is CASSLDRTGDFTEAFF.

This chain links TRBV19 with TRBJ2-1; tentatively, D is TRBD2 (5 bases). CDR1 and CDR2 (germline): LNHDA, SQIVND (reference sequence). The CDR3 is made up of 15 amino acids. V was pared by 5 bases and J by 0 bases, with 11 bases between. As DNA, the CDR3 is TGTGCCAGTAGTCGCGGACTTATCTCCTACAATGAGCAGTTCTTC. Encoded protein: CASSRGLISYNEQFF.

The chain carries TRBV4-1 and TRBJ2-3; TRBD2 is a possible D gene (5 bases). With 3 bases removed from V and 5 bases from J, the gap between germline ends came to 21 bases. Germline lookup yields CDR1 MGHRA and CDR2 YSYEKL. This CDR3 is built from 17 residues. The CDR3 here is CASSHRSLGGTIDTQYF. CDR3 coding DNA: TGCGCCAGCAGCCATCGGTCACTCGGAGGCACAATAGATACGCAGTATTTT.

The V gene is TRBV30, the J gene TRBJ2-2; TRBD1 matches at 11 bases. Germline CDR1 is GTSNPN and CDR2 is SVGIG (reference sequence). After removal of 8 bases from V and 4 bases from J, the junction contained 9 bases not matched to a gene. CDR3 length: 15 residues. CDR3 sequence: CASPGTGGSTGELFF. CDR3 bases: TGTGCCAGCCCCGGGACAGGGGGTAGCACCGGGGAGCTGTTTTTT.

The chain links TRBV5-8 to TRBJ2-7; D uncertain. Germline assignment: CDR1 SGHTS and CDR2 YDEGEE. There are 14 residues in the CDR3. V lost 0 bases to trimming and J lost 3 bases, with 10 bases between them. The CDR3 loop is CASSLASSYYEQYF. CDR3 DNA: TGTGCCAGCAGCTTGGCCTCTTCTTACTACGAGCAGTACTTC.

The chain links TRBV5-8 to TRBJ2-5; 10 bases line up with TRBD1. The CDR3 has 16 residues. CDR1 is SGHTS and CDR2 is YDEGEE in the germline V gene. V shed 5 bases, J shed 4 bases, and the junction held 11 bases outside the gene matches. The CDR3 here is CASSPSGTGEGETQYF. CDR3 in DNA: TGTGCCAGCAGTCCTTCCGGGACAGGGGAGGGAGAGACCCAGTACTTC.

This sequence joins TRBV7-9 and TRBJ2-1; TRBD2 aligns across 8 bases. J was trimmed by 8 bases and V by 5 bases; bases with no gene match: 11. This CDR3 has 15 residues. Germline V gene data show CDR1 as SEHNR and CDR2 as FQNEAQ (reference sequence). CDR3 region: CASSRWAREVDEQFF. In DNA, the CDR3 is TGTGCCAGCAGCCGCTGGGCGCGGGAGGTCGATGAGCAGTTCTTC.

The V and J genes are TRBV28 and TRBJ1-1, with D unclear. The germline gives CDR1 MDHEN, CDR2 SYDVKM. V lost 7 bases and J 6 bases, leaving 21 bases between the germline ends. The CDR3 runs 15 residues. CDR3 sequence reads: CASTVPGSSRAEAFF. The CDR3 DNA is TGTGCCAGCACCGTTCCGGGATCTTCCCGCGCTGAAGCTTTCTTT.

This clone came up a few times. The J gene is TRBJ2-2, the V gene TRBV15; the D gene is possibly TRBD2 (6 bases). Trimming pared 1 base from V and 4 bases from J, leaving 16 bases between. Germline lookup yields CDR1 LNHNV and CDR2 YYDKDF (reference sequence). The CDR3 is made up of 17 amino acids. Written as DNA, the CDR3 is TGTGCCACCAGCAGAGCTCGCGGGAACCCACCCACCGGGGAGCTGTTTTTT. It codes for CATSRARGNPPTGELFF.

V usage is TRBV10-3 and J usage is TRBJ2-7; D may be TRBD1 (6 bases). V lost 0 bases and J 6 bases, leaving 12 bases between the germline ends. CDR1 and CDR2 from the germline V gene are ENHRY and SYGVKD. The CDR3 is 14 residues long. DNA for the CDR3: TGTGCCATCAGTGAGTCGACCAGGGGAGCCGAGCAGTACTTC. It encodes CAISESTRGAEQYF.

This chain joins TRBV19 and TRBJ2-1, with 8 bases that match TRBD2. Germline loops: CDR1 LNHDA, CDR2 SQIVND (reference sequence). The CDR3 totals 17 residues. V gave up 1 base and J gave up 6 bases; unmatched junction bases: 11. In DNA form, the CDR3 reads TGTGCCAGTAGTATAGGCCCGGGACTAGTGGAGGGCAATGAGCAGTTCTTC. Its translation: CASSIGPGLVEGNEQFF.

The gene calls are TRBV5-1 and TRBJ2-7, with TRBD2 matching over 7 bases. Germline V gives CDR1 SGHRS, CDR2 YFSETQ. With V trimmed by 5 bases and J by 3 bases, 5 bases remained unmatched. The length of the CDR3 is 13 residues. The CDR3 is CASRVGGDYEQYF. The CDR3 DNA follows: TGCGCCAGCAGGGTGGGAGGGGACTACGAGCAGTACTTC.